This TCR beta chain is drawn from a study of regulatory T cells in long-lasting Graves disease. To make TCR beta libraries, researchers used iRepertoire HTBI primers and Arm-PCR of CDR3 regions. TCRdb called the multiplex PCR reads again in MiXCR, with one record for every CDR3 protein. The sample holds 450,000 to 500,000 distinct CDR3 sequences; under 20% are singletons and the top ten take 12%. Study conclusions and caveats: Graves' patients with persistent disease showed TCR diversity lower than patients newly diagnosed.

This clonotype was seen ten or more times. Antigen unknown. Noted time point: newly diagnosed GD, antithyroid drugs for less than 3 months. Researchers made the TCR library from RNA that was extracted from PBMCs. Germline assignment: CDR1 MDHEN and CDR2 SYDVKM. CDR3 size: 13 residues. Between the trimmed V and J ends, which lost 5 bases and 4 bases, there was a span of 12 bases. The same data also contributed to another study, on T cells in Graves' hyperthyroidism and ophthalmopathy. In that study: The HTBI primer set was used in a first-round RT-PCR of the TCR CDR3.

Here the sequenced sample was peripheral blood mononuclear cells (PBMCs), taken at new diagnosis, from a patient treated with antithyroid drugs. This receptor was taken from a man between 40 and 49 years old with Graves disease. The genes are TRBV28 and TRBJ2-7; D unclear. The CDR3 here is CASSPRVFYEQYF. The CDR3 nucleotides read TGTGCCAGCAGTCCCCGCGTTTTTTACGAGCAGTACTTC. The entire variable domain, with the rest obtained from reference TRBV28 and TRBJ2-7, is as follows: DVKVTQSSRYLVKRTGEKVFLECVQDMDHENMFWYRQDPGLGLRLIYFSYDVKMKEKGDIPEGYSVSREKKERFSLILESASTNQTSMYLCASSPRVFYEQYFGPGTRLTVT.